This T cell receptor beta chain stems from a study of blood T cell repertoires in COVID-19. Study context: PBMCs, B-cell-depleted T cells, or T cells provided the cDNA or gDNA that made up the material.

Profiling relied on immunoSEQ multiplex PCR, and the TCRdb table lists in-frame clones only, not all of them. The sample shows tens of thousands of clones, 85% of them seen only once. CDR1 PRHDT and CDR2 FYEKMQ come from the germline V gene (reference sequence). V was shortened by 8 bases and J by 1 base, with 26 bases between the two germline ends. There are 18 residues in the CDR3. This chain uses TRBV13 with TRBJ1-1; D is perhaps TRBD1 (6 bases). What was sequenced was peripheral blood. This TCR derives from a man in his sixties or seventies with acute or convalescent COVID-19. CDR3 loop: CASRPAGVRGPSNTEAFF. The CDR3 DNA sequence: TGTGCCAGCCGTCCCGCCGGGGTCAGGGGACCCTCGAACACTGAAGCTTTCTTT. The full variable domain, with the rest looked up from reference TRBV13 and TRBJ1-1, is AAGVIQSPRHLIKEKRETATLKCYPIPRHDTVYWYQQGPGQDPQFLISFYEKMQSDKGSIPDRFSAQQFSDYHSELNMSSLELGDSALYFCASRPAGVRGPSNTEAFFGQGTRLTVV.